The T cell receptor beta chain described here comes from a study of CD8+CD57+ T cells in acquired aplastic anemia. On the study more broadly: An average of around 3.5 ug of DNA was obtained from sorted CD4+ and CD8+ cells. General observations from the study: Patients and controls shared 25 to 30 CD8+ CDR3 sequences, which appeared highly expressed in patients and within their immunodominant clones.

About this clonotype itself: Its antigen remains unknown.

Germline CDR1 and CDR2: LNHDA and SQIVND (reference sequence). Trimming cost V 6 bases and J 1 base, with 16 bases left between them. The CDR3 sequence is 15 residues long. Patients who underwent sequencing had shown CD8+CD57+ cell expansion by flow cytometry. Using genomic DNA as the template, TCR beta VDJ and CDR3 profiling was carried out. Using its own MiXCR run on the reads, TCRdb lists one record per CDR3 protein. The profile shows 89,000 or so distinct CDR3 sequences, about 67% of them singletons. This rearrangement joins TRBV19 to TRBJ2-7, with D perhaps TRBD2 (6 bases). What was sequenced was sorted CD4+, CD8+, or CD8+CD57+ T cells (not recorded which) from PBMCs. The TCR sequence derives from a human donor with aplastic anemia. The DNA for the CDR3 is TGTGCCAGTAGCGGTGGAAACGGGGGTTCCTACGAGCAGTACTTC. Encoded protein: CASSGGNGGSYEQYF. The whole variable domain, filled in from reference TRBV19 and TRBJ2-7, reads DGGITQSPKYLFRKEGQNVTLSCEQNLNHDAMYWYRQDPGQGLRLIYYSQIVNDFQKGDIAEGYSVSREKKESFPLTVTSAQKNPTAFYLCASSGGNGGSYEQYFGPGTRLTVT.